What follows is one TCR beta chain and its context. The sample contains more than one DNA sequence encoding this CDR3. Here immunoSEQ multiplex PCR was the method, and the copy in TCRdb shows in-frame clones only, minus some. Here the sample spans tens of thousands of clones, around 93% being singletons. The data were obtained in a study of T cell changes during pregnancy in multiple sclerosis. The CDR3 covers 14 residues. Germline assignment: CDR1 MNHEY and CDR2 SMNVEV (reference sequence). V shed 3 bases and J 2 bases; nucleotides not matched to a gene: 3. The TCR sequence derives from a female donor with multiple sclerosis, enrolled in a pregnancy study. The sequences come from CD8+ T cells from peripheral blood mononuclear cells, collected in the second trimester of pregnancy. The chain links TRBV27 to TRBJ1-1; 7 nucleotides match TRBD1. CDR3 nucleotides: TGTGCCAGCAGTTTCACAGGGGCCAACACTGAAGCTTTCTTT. It specifies CASSFTGANTEAFF.